Following are 31 T cell receptor beta chains from one sample sequenced in a study of T cell clusters in autoimmune cytopenias. One tube held mixed TRB-A and TRB-B primer pools for touch-down PCR. After re-calling the multiplex PCR reads, TCRdb lists one entry per CDR3 protein, DNA absent. The sample's table shows under 8,500 distinct CDR3 sequences. Each sample's input was 200 to 250 ng genomic DNA, some 34,000 genome equivalents. The same sample was also studied in work on T cell repertoires in aging, cancer and after chemotherapy.

Sequenced: peripheral blood. Every receptor here comes from a human donor in good health.

This clonotype is medium-sized by frequency. The chain recombines TRBV6-5 with TRBJ2-2; the D call from TCRdb, TRBD2, cannot be confirmed without DNA. Per the germline V gene, CDR1 is MNHEY and CDR2 is SVGAGI. The length of the CDR3 is 15 residues. CDR3 protein: CASSWVAGGTGELFF.

This chain links TRBV10-1 with TRBJ2-2; the TCRdb D gene call, TRBD2, has no DNA to confirm it. CDR3 length: 15 amino acids. Germline V CDR1 and CDR2: WNHNN, SYGVQD (reference sequence). CDR3: CASSVLAGDTGELFF.

This CDR3 is CASSYSGGLAGGEQFF. The J gene is TRBJ2-1, the V gene TRBV6-6; the D call from TCRdb, TRBD2, cannot be confirmed without DNA. The germline V gene encodes CDR1 MNHNY and CDR2 SVGAGI (reference sequence). The CDR3 runs to 16 residues.

This chain joins TRBV18 and TRBJ1-5; checking the TCRdb D call of TRBD1 is not possible without DNA. The germline CDR1 and CDR2 sequences are KGHSH and LQKENI. CDR3 length: 15 residues. This CDR3 reads CASSPDRGRNQPQHF. Using reference TRBV18 and TRBJ1-5 for the parts outside the CDR3, the full variable domain is NAGVMQNPRHLVRRRGQEARLRCSPMKGHSHVYWYRQLPEEGLKFMVYLQKENIIDESGMPKERFSAEFPKEGPSILRIQQVVRGDSAAYFCASSPDRGRNQPQHFGDGTRLSIL.

The gene calls are TRBV6-2 or TRBV6-3 and TRBJ1-5; checking the TCRdb D call of TRBD1 is not possible without DNA. Germline CDR1 MNHEY, CDR2 SVGEGT. This CDR3 region has 13 residues. This CDR3 reads CASSPTGRQPQHF.

The rearrangement uses TRBV19 and TRBJ1-3; the D call from TCRdb, TRBD1, cannot be confirmed without DNA. The V gene's germline CDR1 is LNHDA and CDR2 SQIVND (reference sequence). The length of the CDR3 is 18 residues. CDR3 amino acids: CASTPRGLGGSSGNTIYF.

The chain employs TRBV30 and TRBJ2-5; the TRBD2 assignment by TCRdb is unverifiable without DNA. Germline-derived CDR1 and CDR2 are GTSNPN and SVGIG (reference sequence). The CDR3 consists of 16 residues. The CDR3 sequence is CAWRGRSGRIQETQYF.

This clonotype is labeled medium-sized based on frequency. The CDR3 is CSVLRQGSSYEQYF. The chain has TRBV29-1 and TRBJ2-7; TCRdb picks TRBD1, but there is no DNA to check that call. The CDR3 has 14 residues. Germline-derived CDR1 and CDR2 are SQVTM and ANQGSEA.

This clonotype is identified as medium-sized from frequency. The rearrangement joins TRBV13 to TRBJ2-3. Germline assignment: CDR1 PRHDT and CDR2 FYEKMQ (reference sequence). The CDR3 is made up of 13 amino acids. The CDR3 loop is CASSPHPLDTQYF.

Judged by frequency, this clonotype is medium-sized. This sequence joins TRBV27 and TRBJ2-7; TCRdb proposes TRBD1, but this gene call is untestable without DNA. Germline V gives CDR1 MNHEY, CDR2 SMNVEV (reference sequence). CDR3 size: 16 residues. The CDR3 loop is CASSFRVRGDSYEQYF.

The chain uses TRBV30 and TRBJ1-4; the D call from TCRdb, TRBD1, cannot be confirmed without DNA. The CDR3 sequence is 16 residues long. CDR1 and CDR2 (germline): GTSNPN, SVGIG (reference sequence). CDR3 loop: CAWRRTTGPTNEKLFF.

V gene TRBV18 combines with J gene TRBJ2-7; TCRdb's D call of TRBD1 is untestable without DNA. The CDR3 has 14 residues. Germline CDR1 and CDR2: KGHSH and LQKENI. The CDR3 reads CASSQGSLSYEQYF.

The gene calls are TRBV6-5 and TRBJ2-2; TCRdb outputs TRBD2, but without DNA this stays unchecked. Germline CDR1 reads MNHEY; CDR2 reads SVGAGI. The CDR3 totals 18 residues. CDR3 protein: CASSPQPIQGGGLGELFF.

The CDR3 loop is CASSPRGGDSYEQYF. This rearrangement joins TRBV6-6 to TRBJ2-7; the D gene TCRdb calls, TRBD1, cannot be checked with no DNA. Per germline, CDR1 MNHNY and CDR2 SVGAGI (reference sequence). The CDR3 is 15 residues long.

V gene TRBV6-5 combines with J gene TRBJ2-7; the TRBD1 assignment by TCRdb is unverifiable without DNA. The CDR3 has 14 amino acids. In germline, CDR1 is MNHEY, CDR2 SVGAGI. CDR3 sequence reads: CASSFLGDEWEQYF.

This sequence joins TRBV19 and TRBJ1-5; as DNA is missing, the TRBD1 call by TCRdb cannot be tested. CDR1 is LNHDA, CDR2 SQIVND, per germline (reference sequence). CDR3 length: 15 amino acids. CDR3 residues: CASSYRGGGNQPQHF.

This clonotype ranks as medium-sized (0.01 to 0.1%) in terms of frequency. The chain carries TRBV12-3 or TRBV12-4 and TRBJ2-1; TCRdb names TRBD1, which stays unverified in the absence of DNA. The CDR3 is 13 residues long. The CDR3 sequence is CASTRELYNEQFF.

This clonotype is identified as medium-sized from frequency. The V gene is TRBV18, the J gene TRBJ2-2. Per germline, CDR1 KGHSH and CDR2 LQKENI. CDR3 length: 14 amino acids. CDR3 loop: CASSQSAGTGELFF.

This clonotype registers medium-sized by frequency. This chain connects TRBV6-5 to TRBJ1-6; the TCRdb D gene call, TRBD1, has no DNA to confirm it. The V gene's germline CDR1 is MNHEY and CDR2 SVGAGI. The CDR3 is 14 residues long. The chain's CDR3 is CASSPGQGVTGIHF.

The V call is TRBV7-6, the J call TRBJ1-4. Germline CDR1 is SGHVS and CDR2 is FNYEAQ. CDR3 length equals 12 residues. The CDR3 sequence is CASSATNEKLFF.

The V and J genes are TRBV6-2 or TRBV6-3 and TRBJ2-1; no DNA is available, so the TRBD1 call from TCRdb remains unchecked. Looked up from germline, CDR1 is MNHEY and CDR2 is SVGEGT. CDR3 length equals 14 residues. Here the CDR3 reads CASRTGGSYNEQFF.

The chain combines TRBV6-5 with TRBJ2-2; absent DNA, TCRdb's TRBD1 call cannot be checked. This CDR3 is built from 16 residues. The germline V gene encodes CDR1 MNHEY and CDR2 SVGAGI. CDR3 region: CASSDRTGLSSGELFF.

Its frequency marks this clonotype as medium-sized. The chain carries TRBV15 and TRBJ2-2; the TCRdb call, TRBD2, lacks DNA for checking. Germline V gene data show CDR1 as LNHNV and CDR2 as YYDKDF (reference sequence). This CDR3 has 13 amino acids. The CDR3 sequence is CATSRASPGELFF.

According to its frequency, this clonotype is medium-sized (0.01 to 0.1%). The V and J genes are TRBV6-6 and TRBJ2-7; the TRBD2 assignment by TCRdb is unverifiable without DNA. Per germline, CDR1 MNHNY and CDR2 SVGAGI (reference sequence). The CDR3 length is 15 residues. CDR3 in amino acids: CASSYPGLAAYEQYF.

The J gene is TRBJ1-6, the V gene TRBV5-6; TCRdb proposes TRBD1, but this gene call is untestable without DNA. Per the germline V gene, CDR1 is SGHDT and CDR2 is YYEEEE. The CDR3 spans 14 residues. CDR3 amino acids: CASSLSRDRAPLHF.

The V call is TRBV12-3 or TRBV12-4, the J call TRBJ2-1; the TCRdb D gene call, TRBD1, has no DNA to confirm it. The CDR3 loop spans 15 amino acids. The CDR3 reads CASSNDRAKGNEQFF.

J is TRBJ2-7 and V is TRBV15; checking the TCRdb D call of TRBD2 is not possible without DNA. This CDR3 has 17 residues. Germline-derived CDR1 and CDR2 are LNHNV and YYDKDF (reference sequence). The CDR3: CATSRDSGAGVAYEQYF.

The chain couples TRBV19 to TRBJ1-2; the TRBD1 assignment by TCRdb is unverifiable without DNA. This CDR3 comprises 13 residues. CDR1 and CDR2 from the germline V gene are LNHDA and SQIVND (reference sequence). CDR3 residues: CASWTKSVYGYTF.

The chain employs TRBV6-1 and TRBJ2-7; the TCRdb call, TRBD2, lacks DNA for checking. The length of the CDR3 is 15 residues. Germline V lookup: CDR1 MNHNS, CDR2 SASEGT. The CDR3 sequence: CASILSSGTYYEQYF.

V gene TRBV6-4 combines with J gene TRBJ1-2. From germline, CDR1 is MRHNA and CDR2 SNTAGT. The CDR3 loop spans 15 amino acids. The chain's CDR3 is CASSESEGALYGYTF.

The chain uses TRBV12-3 or TRBV12-4 and TRBJ1-2; no DNA is available, so the TRBD1 call from TCRdb remains unchecked. The CDR3 is 15 amino acids. CDR3 in amino acids: CASSLPDPRAGGYTF.